The 26 T cell receptor beta chains below come from one sample, sequenced in a study of cytomegalovirus exposure and HLA in healthy donors. The PCR made use of 60 Vbeta and 13 Jbeta primers. Generated by immunoSEQ multiplex PCR, the TCRdb table keeps only in-frame clones and is missing some. The sample records about 120,000 clones, over 60% being singletons. Sequencing input: PBMCs. Receptors were obtained from a man aged 30-40 years in good health and CMV-seropositive.

The V and J genes are TRBV29-1 and TRBJ2-7; D is possibly TRBD1 (6 bases). Germline V gives CDR1 SQVTM, CDR2 ANQGSEA. CDR3 size: 13 residues. V dropped 4 bases and J dropped 2 bases, with 12 bases sitting between them. The DNA for the CDR3 is TGCAGCGTTGTCCCAGGGGCAACCTACGAGCAGTACTTC. Its protein product is CSVVPGATYEQYF.

The genes are TRBV5-6 and TRBJ2-5, with D possibly TRBD2 on 6 matching bases. Germline assignment: CDR1 SGHDT and CDR2 YYEEEE. V was clipped by 2 bases and J by 11 bases, with 16 bases between them. The CDR3 is 13 residues long. The DNA for the CDR3 is TGTGCCAGCAGCTTCGAGACTAGTGGGGAGCAGTACTTC. It codes for CASSFETSGEQYF.

V usage is TRBV25-1 and J usage is TRBJ1-5; D is unclear. From germline, CDR1 is MGHDK and CDR2 SYGVNS. The CDR3 consists of 14 residues. Trimming took off 3 bases at V and 0 bases at J, with 6 bases between the two ends. The CDR3 protein is CASSDYISNQPQHF. CDR3 nucleotides: TGTGCCAGCAGTGATTACATTAGCAATCAGCCCCAGCATTTT.

The chain uses TRBV21-1 and TRBJ2-7; the table's TRBD2 call for D was not verified on the DNA. TRBV21-1 is a recognized pseudogene. This CDR3 comprises 14 residues. In DNA, the CDR3 is TGTGCCAGCAGCAAAGGGGGGGGCGGTACGAGCAGCCTCGTT. Its translation: CASSKGGGGTSSLV.

The chain carries TRBV5-1 and TRBJ2-7; 8 bases match TRBD1. Germline CDR1 reads SGHRS; CDR2 reads YFSETQ. Losses at the gene ends were 4 bases for V and 9 bases for J; bases not matched to a gene: 15. This CDR3 comprises 15 residues. CDR3 DNA: TGCGCCAGCAGCCCGGACAGGGAAAACCCACGAGGGCAGTACTTC. It specifies CASSPDRENPRGQYF.

V gene TRBV28 combines with J gene TRBJ1-4; D might be TRBD1 (5 bases). V was pared by 6 bases and J by 0 bases, with 14 bases between. The CDR3 is 16 residues long. Germline loops: CDR1 MDHEN, CDR2 SYDVKM. The CDR3 protein is CASSHTGYATNEKLFF. In nucleotides, the CDR3 is TGTGCCAGCAGCCACACAGGATATGCAACTAATGAAAAACTGTTTTTT.

This chain links TRBV5-3 with TRBJ1-4; D is unresolved. TRBV5-3 is classed as an ORF, of uncertain function. Trimming removed 0 bases from V and 4 bases from J, with 7 bases in between. The CDR3 covers 14 residues. CDR3 in amino acids: CARSLAQINEKLFF. CDR3 coding DNA: TGTGCCAGAAGCTTGGCGCAGATTAATGAAAAACTGTTTTTT.

This clone appeared a few times. The chain combines TRBV6-5 with TRBJ2-3; 7 bases match TRBD1. V trimming: 6 bases; J trimming: 0 bases; junction bases outside the gene matches: 3. Germline values: CDR1 MNHEY, CDR2 SVGAGI. There are 14 residues in the CDR3. CDR3 coding DNA: TGTGCCAGCAGCATGACAGGGAGCACAGATACGCAGTATTTT. As protein: CASSMTGSTDTQYF.

The chain has TRBV5-6 and TRBJ2-1; D is unclear. The V gene's germline CDR1 is SGHDT and CDR2 YYEEEE. V was clipped by 0 bases and J by 7 bases, with 5 bases between them. There are 12 residues in the CDR3. The CDR3 here is CASSLARNEQFF. In nucleotides, the CDR3 is TGTGCCAGCAGCTTGGCGCGGAATGAGCAGTTCTTC.

This clone was picked up a small number of times. V is TRBV6-1 and J is TRBJ1-2; D not certain. This CDR3 comprises 15 residues. Trimming removed 2 bases at V and 5 bases at J, with 15 bases between. The germline V gene has CDR1 MNHNS and CDR2 SASEGT. The CDR3: CASSERGAEPYGYTF. In DNA, the CDR3 is TGTGCCAGCAGTGAAAGAGGTGCGGAACCATATGGCTACACCTTC.

This clone was seen a few times. This CDR3 reads CASSFRGLDTQYF. For the CDR3, the DNA is TGTGCCAGCAGTTTTAGGGGCTTGGATACGCAGTATTTT. This chain links TRBV6-5 with TRBJ2-3; a weak D match, TRBD1 (5 bases). CDR1 and CDR2 (germline): MNHEY, SVGAGI. The germline V and J ends were trimmed by 4 bases and 6 bases, with 11 bases remaining between them. This CDR3 spans 13 amino acids.

J is TRBJ2-3 and V is TRBV5-6; D not resolved. The CDR3 runs 15 residues. V was pared by 4 bases and J by 4 bases, with 16 bases between. Germline lookup yields CDR1 SGHDT and CDR2 YYEEEE. DNA for the CDR3: TGTGCCAGCAGCCCGGAGTCCATTAGTCCAGATACGCAGTATTTT. It yields the protein CASSPESISPDTQYF. The full variable domain, with the rest looked up from reference TRBV5-6 and TRBJ2-3, is DAGVTQSPTHLIKTRGQQVTLRCSPKSGHDTVSWYQQALGQGPQFIFQYYEEEERQRGNFPDRFSGHQFPNYSSELNVNALLLGDSALYLCASSPESISPDTQYFGPGTRLTVL.

The J gene is TRBJ1-2, the V gene TRBV4-1, with TRBD1 matching 10 bases. The junction had 4 bases not matched to a gene; V was cut back by 3 bases and J by 3 bases. Looked up from germline, CDR1 is MGHRA and CDR2 is YSYEKL. The CDR3 totals 15 residues. Written as DNA, the CDR3 is TGCGCCAGCAGCCACCTGGACAGGGGGGACTATGGCTACACCTTC. It yields the protein CASSHLDRGDYGYTF.

This chain links TRBV6-1 with TRBJ1-1, with D possibly being TRBD1 (5 bases). V was pared by 6 bases and J by 9 bases, with 14 bases between. The CDR3 spans 12 residues. Germline loops: CDR1 MNHNS, CDR2 SASEGT. CDR3 protein: CASRDLGAKAFF. The CDR3 bases are TGTGCCAGCAGAGACCTAGGGGCAAAAGCTTTCTTT.

V usage is TRBV15 and J usage is TRBJ1-2; the match to TRBD1 covers 10 bases. The CDR3 consists of 16 residues. Germline CDR1 LNHNV, CDR2 YYDKDF (reference sequence). The ends lost 2 bases at V and 8 bases at J; junction bases unmatched: 11. The CDR3 region is CATSRRDRGEGGGYTF. The DNA of the CDR3 is TGTGCCACCAGCAGAAGGGACAGGGGCGAGGGAGGAGGCTACACCTTC.

The gene calls are TRBV7-3 and TRBJ2-7; 9 bases align to TRBD2. The CDR3 is 16 amino acids. V was clipped by 1 base and J by 7 bases; unmatched bases: 11. CDR1 is SGHTA, CDR2 FQGTGA, per germline. CDR3: CASSLIVSGSLGEQYF. As DNA, the CDR3 is TGTGCCAGCAGCTTAATAGTTAGCGGGAGCTTGGGGGAGCAGTACTTC.

The CDR3 sequence: CASSLAGSGYTDTQYF. Here the CDR3 DNA reads TGCGCCAGCAGCTTGGCGGGAAGCGGGTACACAGATACGCAGTATTTT. The gene calls are TRBV5-1 and TRBJ2-3; possibly TRBD2 for D (6 bases). The CDR3 is 16 amino acids. The V gene lost 0 bases and the J gene lost 2 bases, with 13 bases spanning the gap. Germline assignment: CDR1 SGHRS and CDR2 YFSETQ.

The chain carries TRBV19 and TRBJ1-6; D gene uncertain. The length of the CDR3 is 16 residues. CDR1 and CDR2 from the germline V gene are LNHDA and SQIVND (reference sequence). V was trimmed by 6 bases and J by 7 bases, leaving 19 bases between them. The CDR3 DNA follows: TGTGCCAGTAGAACCGAGACTCTTCACTGGAATTCACCCCTCCACTTT. Protein sequence: CASRTETLHWNSPLHF.

This chain links TRBV7-9 with TRBJ1-5; TRBD1 is a possible D gene (6 bases). CDR3 length equals 15 residues. The V end lost 1 base, the J end lost 4 bases, and 11 bases lay between the germline ends. The germline CDR1 and CDR2 sequences are SEHNR and FQNEAQ (reference sequence). The DNA of the CDR3 is TGTGCCAGCAGCTTAGACGGGACATATAATCAGCCCCAGCATTTT. Its translation: CASSLDGTYNQPQHF.

The chain joins TRBV21-1 to TRBJ1-5; whether TRBD1, the table's D call, matches the DNA was not checked. TRBV21-1 is deemed a pseudogene. CDR3 length equals 16 residues. The DNA of the CDR3 is TGTGCCAGCAGCTTCCGTGTGACAGGGAACAATCAGCCCCAGCATTTT. It translates to CASSFRVTGNNQPQHF.

V gene TRBV5-6 combines with J gene TRBJ2-5, with D possibly being TRBD1 (5 bases). Germline CDR1 and CDR2: SGHDT and YYEEEE. V gave up 1 base and J gave up 4 bases, with 8 bases separating them. This CDR3 region has 13 residues. CDR3 amino acids: CASSLQGGETQYF. CDR3 DNA sequence: TGTGCCAGCAGCTTGCAGGGTGGAGAGACCCAGTACTTC. The full variable domain, in which reference TRBV5-6 and TRBJ2-5 provide the parts outside the CDR3, is DAGVTQSPTHLIKTRGQQVTLRCSPKSGHDTVSWYQQALGQGPQFIFQYYEEEERQRGNFPDRFSGHQFPNYSSELNVNALLLGDSALYLCASSLQGGETQYFGPGTRLLVL.

Note on this clone: One junction end does not reproduce the germline sequence, and a read error may be involved. The V call is TRBV28, the J call TRBJ2-6, with a weak D call TRBD1 (5 bases). CDR1 and CDR2 (germline): MDHEN, SYDVKM. The CDR3 has 16 residues. The CDR3 nucleotides are TGTGCCAGCAGTCGAGAGCGCCTCTCTGGGGCCAACGGCCTGACTTTC. Residues: CASSRERLSGANGLTF.

This clone occurred a few times. The rearrangement links TRBV7-9 to TRBJ2-1; 8 positions match TRBD2. The CDR3 covers 17 residues. V was clipped by 3 bases and J by 2 bases; unmatched bases: 9. Germline-derived CDR1 and CDR2 are SEHNR and FQNEAQ (reference sequence). CDR3 coding DNA: TGTGCCAGCAGCTTGGATGACCGGGAGGGCCCCTACAATGAGCAGTTCTTC. This translates into CASSLDDREGPYNEQFF.

This clone was detected only a few times. The junction shows a germline mismatch at one end, possibly a read error. The chain has TRBV6-4 and TRBJ2-6, with 9 bases that match TRBD1. Per germline, CDR1 MRHNA and CDR2 SNTAGT. The CDR3 is made up of 16 amino acids. The CDR3 DNA follows: TGTGCCAGCAGTACAGGGACAGGGACGGGGGCCAACGGCCTGACTTTC. It translates to CASSTGTGTGANGLTF.

The V call is TRBV25-1, the J call TRBJ1-2, with 9 bases that match TRBD1. This CDR3 has 16 residues. Germline V CDR1 and CDR2: MGHDK, SYGVNS. The trim removed 5 bases at V and 6 bases at J, leaving 13 bases unmatched. The CDR3 loop reads CASSNVGTGPSHGYTF. The CDR3 DNA is TGTGCCAGCAGTAACGTAGGGACAGGGCCATCTCATGGCTACACCTTC.

A word on this clone: Mismatch with germline at one junction end may stem from a read error. This sequence joins TRBV5-1 and TRBJ2-7; D might be TRBD1 (6 bases). This CDR3 has 14 residues. CDR1 is SGHRS and CDR2 is YFSETQ in the germline V gene. The CDR3 DNA is TGCGCCAGCCGTCGGGCGGACAGCAACTACGGGCAGTACTTC. This sequence encodes CASRRADSNYGQYF.